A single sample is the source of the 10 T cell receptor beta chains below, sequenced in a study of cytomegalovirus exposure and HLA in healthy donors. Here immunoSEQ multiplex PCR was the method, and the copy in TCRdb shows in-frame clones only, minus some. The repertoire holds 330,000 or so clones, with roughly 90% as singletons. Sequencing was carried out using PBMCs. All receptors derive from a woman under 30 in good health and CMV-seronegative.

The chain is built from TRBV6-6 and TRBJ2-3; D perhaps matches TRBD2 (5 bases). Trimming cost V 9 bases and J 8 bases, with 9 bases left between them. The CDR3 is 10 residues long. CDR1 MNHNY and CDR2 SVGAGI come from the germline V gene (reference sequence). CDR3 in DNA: TGTGCCAGTGGGGAGATTACGCAGTATTTT. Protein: CASGEITQYF.

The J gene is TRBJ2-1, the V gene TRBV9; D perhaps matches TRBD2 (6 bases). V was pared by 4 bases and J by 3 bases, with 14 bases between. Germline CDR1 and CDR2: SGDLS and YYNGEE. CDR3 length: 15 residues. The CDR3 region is CASSPGVGSYNEQFF. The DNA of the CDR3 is TGTGCCAGCAGCCCGGGGGTGGGAAGCTACAATGAGCAGTTCTTC.

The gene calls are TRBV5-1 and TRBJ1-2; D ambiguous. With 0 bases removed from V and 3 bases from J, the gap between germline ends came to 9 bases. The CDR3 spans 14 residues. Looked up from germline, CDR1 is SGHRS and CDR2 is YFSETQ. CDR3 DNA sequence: TGCGCCAGCAGCTTGGTCGGGAGGCACTATGGCTACACCTTC. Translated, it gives CASSLVGRHYGYTF.

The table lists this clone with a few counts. The CDR3 loop reads CASSLTIAGRNEQFF. CDR3 coding DNA: TGTGCCAGCAGCTTGACCATTGCGGGCCGCAATGAGCAGTTCTTC. The gene calls are TRBV13 and TRBJ2-1, with a weak D call TRBD2 (5 bases). This CDR3 is built from 15 residues. The germline CDR1 and CDR2 sequences are PRHDT and FYEKMQ (reference sequence). V was cut by 3 bases and J by 6 bases, with 15 bases left in between.

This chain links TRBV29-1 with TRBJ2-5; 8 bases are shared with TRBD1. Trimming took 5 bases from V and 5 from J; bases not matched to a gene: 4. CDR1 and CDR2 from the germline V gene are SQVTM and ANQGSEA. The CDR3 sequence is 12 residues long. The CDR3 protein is CSVQGAGETQYF. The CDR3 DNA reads TGCAGCGTTCAGGGGGCGGGGGAGACCCAGTACTTC.

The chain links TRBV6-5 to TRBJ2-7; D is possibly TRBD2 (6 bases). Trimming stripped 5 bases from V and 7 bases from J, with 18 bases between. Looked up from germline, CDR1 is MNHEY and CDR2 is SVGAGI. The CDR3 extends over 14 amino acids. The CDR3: CASSGDAGSREQYF. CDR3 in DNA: TGTGCCAGCAGTGGGGATGCGGGGAGCAGGGAGCAGTACTTC.

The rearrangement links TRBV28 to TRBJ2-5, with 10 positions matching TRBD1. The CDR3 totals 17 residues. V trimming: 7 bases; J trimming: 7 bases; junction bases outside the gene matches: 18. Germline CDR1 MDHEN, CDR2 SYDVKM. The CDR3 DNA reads TGTGCCAGCACAGAATTAAACCCGGGACAGGGGTCGGTGACCCAGTACTTC. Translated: CASTELNPGQGSVTQYF.

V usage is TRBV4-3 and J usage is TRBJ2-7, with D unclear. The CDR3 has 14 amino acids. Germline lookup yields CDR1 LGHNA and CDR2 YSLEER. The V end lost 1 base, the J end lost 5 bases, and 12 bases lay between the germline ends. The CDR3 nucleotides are TGCGCCAGCAGCCAAGTATGGTCCAACAACGAGCAGTACTTC. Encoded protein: CASSQVWSNNEQYF.

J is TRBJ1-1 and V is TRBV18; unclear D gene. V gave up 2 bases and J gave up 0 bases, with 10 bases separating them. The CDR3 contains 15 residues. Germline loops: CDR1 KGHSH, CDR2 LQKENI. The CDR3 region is CASSPIENLNTEAFF. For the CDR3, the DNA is TGTGCCAGCTCACCAATAGAGAACCTGAACACTGAAGCTTTCTTT.

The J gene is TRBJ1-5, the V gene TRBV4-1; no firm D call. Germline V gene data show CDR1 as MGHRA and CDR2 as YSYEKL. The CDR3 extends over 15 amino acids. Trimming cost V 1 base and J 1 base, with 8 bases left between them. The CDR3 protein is CASSQAGVSNQPQHF. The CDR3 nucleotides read TGCGCCAGCAGCCAAGCGGGAGTCAGCAATCAGCCCCAGCATTTT.